Included here is one T cell receptor beta chain sequence, with context. The data derive from a study of blood T cell repertoires in COVID-19. Per the study methods: Amplification of reference gene primers provided the estimated nucleated cell counts. TCRdb keeps only in-frame clones here, not all; method: immunoSEQ multiplex PCR. V and J calls and clone size are as listed in that table; D and trimming were resolved from the DNA. The sample holds about 75,000 clones, 70% to 90% seen once. The CDR3 extends over 14 amino acids. The J segment lost 5 bases and the V segment lost 4 bases, leaving 6 bases of the junction unmatched. Germline CDR1 is SGDLS and CDR2 is YYNGEE.

The receptor was isolated from a man older than 75 with COVID-19, enrolled during active disease. Sequenced input: peripheral blood. This chain joins TRBV9 and TRBJ2-7; TRBD1 aligns across 10 bases. CDR3 loop: CASSTTGGYDEQYF. DNA of the CDR3: TGTGCCAGCAGCACGACAGGGGGCTACGACGAGCAGTACTTC.